These 18 T cell receptor beta chains were all obtained from the same sample, sequenced in a study of beta chain features in type 1 diabetes. As every portion of the isolated RNA was reverse transcribed, the sequencing read expressed TCRB transcripts. Clones were sequenced by immunoSEQ multiplex PCR, and TCRdb holds only the in-frame ones, with some missing. This table holds more than 300,000 clones, less than 10% found once. The specimen was central memory CD4+ T cells from blood. These receptors were taken from a young woman in good health.

The rearrangement uses TRBV4-2 and TRBJ1-1; no clear D gene. The V end was cut by 0 bases, the J end by 2 bases, with 7 bases between. CDR3 length equals 14 residues. CDR1 is LGHNA and CDR2 is YNFKEQ in the germline V gene. The CDR3 loop reads CASSQEVLNTEAFF. CDR3 nucleotide sequence: TGTGCCAGCAGCCAAGAGGTTTTAAACACTGAAGCTTTCTTT.

This clone has a handful of counts. This sequence joins TRBV5-1 and TRBJ2-5; D may match TRBD1 or TRBD2 (6 bases each). The CDR3 runs to 17 residues. V dropped 3 bases and J dropped 1 base, with 19 bases sitting between them. Germline assignment: CDR1 SGHRS and CDR2 YFSETQ. The CDR3 reads CASSWGAAAWGQETQYF. The CDR3 DNA follows: TGCGCCAGCAGCTGGGGGGCGGCCGCATGGGGCCAAGAGACCCAGTACTTC. The full variable domain, in which reference TRBV5-1 and TRBJ2-5 provide the parts outside the CDR3, is KAGVTQTPRYLIKTRGQQVTLSCSPISGHRSVSWYQQTPGQGLQFLFEYFSETQRNKGNFPGRFSGRQFSNSRSEMNVSTLELGDSALYLCASSWGAAAWGQETQYFGPGTRLLVL.

This clone was picked up a small number of times. The chain recombines TRBV4-3 with TRBJ2-3; no clear D. Germline CDR1 is LGHNA and CDR2 is YSLEER. Trimming pared 1 base from V and 4 bases from J, leaving 18 bases between. This CDR3 contains 17 residues. The CDR3 loop is CASSQVSLIEGPDTQYF. The CDR3 nucleotides read TGCGCCAGCAGCCAAGTCTCACTAATTGAAGGGCCAGATACGCAGTATTTT.

J is TRBJ2-7 and V is TRBV20-1; D perhaps matches TRBD2 (6 bases). The CDR3 spans 11 residues. The germline CDR1 and CDR2 sequences are DFQATT and SNEGSKA (reference sequence). V lost 4 bases, J lost 5 bases, and 9 bases lay in between. CDR3 coding DNA: TGCAGTGCTATACGCGGGGACGAGCAGTACTTC. As protein: CSAIRGDEQYF.

The chain has TRBV4-2 and TRBJ1-2; 11 positions agree with TRBD1. V gave up 1 base and J gave up 6 bases; unmatched junction bases: 1. CDR1 LGHNA and CDR2 YNFKEQ come from the germline V gene. The CDR3 consists of 14 residues. CDR3 nucleotides: TGTGCCAGCAGCCAAGGGACAGGGGGCAATGGCTACACCTTC. This gives the protein CASSQGTGGNGYTF.

The J gene is TRBJ2-1, the V gene TRBV11-2; D uncertain. The V gene's germline CDR1 is SGHAT and CDR2 FQNNGV. CDR3 length: 12 amino acids. V was cut by 6 bases and J by 5 bases, with 8 bases left in between. The CDR3 region has the DNA TGTGCCAGCAGTTTTCTGAACAATGAGCAGTTCTTC. This gives the protein CASSFLNNEQFF.

This clone was counted only a few times. The chain has TRBV27 and TRBJ2-1; 9 nucleotides line up with TRBD2. The CDR3 has 14 amino acids. Per the germline V gene, CDR1 is MNHEY and CDR2 is SMNVEV (reference sequence). With V trimmed by 7 bases and J by 6 bases, 7 bases remained unmatched. The CDR3 DNA is TGTGCCAGCATTAGAGTAGCGGGAGTCAATGAGCAGTTCTTC. This gives the protein CASIRVAGVNEQFF.

This clone was observed a handful of times. The gene calls are TRBV27 and TRBJ2-7; the match to TRBD1 covers 10 bases. Germline values: CDR1 MNHEY, CDR2 SMNVEV (reference sequence). V gave up 4 bases and J gave up 1 base; unmatched junction bases: 13. The CDR3 has 18 amino acids. The CDR3 bases are TGTGCCAGCAGTTCCGGGGACAGGGGATCCATAGGGTCCTACGAGCAGTACTTC. Encoded protein: CASSSGDRGSIGSYEQYF.

This chain connects TRBV28 to TRBJ1-2; D possibly corresponds to TRBD1 (5 bases). Deletions cut 6 bases from V and 3 bases from J, with 11 bases between. The CDR3 spans 13 residues. Looked up from germline, CDR1 is MDHEN and CDR2 is SYDVKM. CDR3 amino acids: CASSPGTDYGYTF. The CDR3 DNA reads TGTGCCAGCAGCCCTGGGACGGACTATGGCTACACCTTC.

This clone showed up just a few times. The rearrangement uses TRBV11-1 and TRBJ2-1; D not resolved. The CDR3 has 15 amino acids. The V end lost 0 bases, the J end lost 6 bases, and 12 bases lay between the germline ends. Germline CDR1 is SGHAT and CDR2 is FQDESV (reference sequence). CDR3 coding DNA: TGTGCCAGCAGCTTAGCCCAAACTCTTGGCAATGAGCAGTTCTTC. This translates into CASSLAQTLGNEQFF.

J is TRBJ2-7 and V is TRBV29-1; D call uncertain. Germline CDR1 is SQVTM and CDR2 is ANQGSEA. V shed 7 bases and J shed 0 bases, with 19 bases lying between them. The length of the CDR3 is 15 residues. In DNA, the CDR3 is TGCAGCGAAGAGGTCGCGGTGCCAGCCTCCTACGAGCAGTACTTC. This gives the protein CSEEVAVPASYEQYF.

This clone has at least ten counts. The chain combines TRBV6-6 with TRBJ2-1; no reliable D call. Germline V gene data show CDR1 as MNHNY and CDR2 as SVGAGI (reference sequence). The CDR3 is made up of 11 amino acids. The ends were cut back, 8 bases at V and 3 bases at J, with 5 bases in the middle. CDR3 in amino acids: CASLGYNEQFF. Written as DNA, the CDR3 is TGTGCCAGCCTGGGCTACAATGAGCAGTTCTTC.

This chain connects TRBV10-2 to TRBJ2-5; D unresolved. Deletions cut 8 bases from V and 5 bases from J, with 15 bases between. The CDR3 contains 13 residues. CDR1 is WSHSY, CDR2 SAAADI, per germline. CDR3 loop: CASGKHVGETQYF. CDR3 nucleotide sequence: TGCGCCAGCGGGAAGCACGTCGGGGAGACCCAGTACTTC.

V and J are TRBV7-2 and TRBJ2-5, with 8 nucleotides matching TRBD1. The CDR3 runs 14 residues. The germline gives CDR1 SGHTA, CDR2 FQGNSA. With V trimmed by 5 bases and J by 7 bases, 9 bases remained unmatched. This CDR3 reads CASSPTGVPGTQYF. In DNA, the CDR3 is TGTGCCAGCAGCCCGACAGGGGTCCCCGGGACCCAGTACTTC.

Only a few counts were recorded for this clone. This chain links TRBV9 with TRBJ1-2; D possibly corresponds to TRBD1 (5 bases). The CDR3 spans 14 residues. The germline gives CDR1 SGDLS, CDR2 YYNGEE. V was cut by 3 bases and J by 3 bases, with 12 bases left in between. The chain's CDR3 is CASSGQGGHYGYTF. CDR3 sequence (DNA): TGTGCCAGCAGCGGGCAGGGCGGTCACTATGGCTACACCTTC. The full variable domain, with the rest looked up from reference TRBV9 and TRBJ1-2, is DSGVTQTPKHLITATGQRVTLRCSPRSGDLSVYWYQQSLDQGLQFLIQYYNGEERAKGNILERFSAQQFPDLHSELNLSSLELGDSALYFCASSGQGGHYGYTFGSGTRLTVV.

This clone has a handful of counts. The chain is built from TRBV27 and TRBJ2-2; the D is unclear. Trimming left V 2 bases short and J 6 bases short, with 7 bases between. The CDR3 covers 13 residues. CDR1 and CDR2 from the germline V gene are MNHEY and SMNVEV (reference sequence). In DNA form, the CDR3 reads TGTGCCAGCAGTTTAAAATGGTCCGGGGAGCTGTTTTTT. This codes for CASSLKWSGELFF.

The chain employs TRBV2 and TRBJ1-1; D is uncertain. Germline V CDR1 and CDR2: SNHLY, FYNNEI. This CDR3 is built from 12 residues. Trimming removed 6 bases from V and 1 base from J, with 6 bases in between. The CDR3 nucleotides read TGTGCCAGCAGCTGGGGGAACACTGAAGCTTTCTTT. Amino acid sequence: CASSWGNTEAFF.

The table lists this clone with a few counts. The chain recombines TRBV5-7 with TRBJ1-1; 10 nucleotides line up with TRBD1. TRBV5-7 is labeled an ORF, and its function is uncertain. The CDR3 has 19 amino acids. Trimming took 4 bases from V and 6 from J; bases not matched to a gene: 21. The CDR3 DNA reads TGTGCCAGCAGCGCGAGTGGGACAGGGGATAACTCAGGTCGGGCTGAAGCTTTCTTT. Protein product: CASSASGTGDNSGRAEAFF.